This T cell receptor (beta chain) is from a study of T cells after yellow fever vaccination (dated by TCRdb to the late 2010s). With regard to the full study: The SMART-Seq v4 Ultra Low Input RNA kit was used to prepare libraries from fractions with low cell numbers. To follow T-cell clones before and after both primary and booster YFV17D yellow fever vaccination, bulk TCR alpha and beta repertoires underwent longitudinal sequencing. The cohort comprised two healthy male donors, one aged 18 to 29 and one aged 30 to 40 years. Blood was collected at multiple timepoints before and after primary and secondary immunization, and bulk PBMC replicates and cell subsets were isolated. On the study overall, not on this receptor specifically: Most clones expanded after primary vaccination (approximately 95% of CD4 and around 88% of CD8) were re-detected after the booster, suggesting that broad memory maintenance occurred. The secondary T-cell response was weaker than the primary response but faster, peaking on day 5 instead of day 15. Because only two donors were included in the study, the extent to which the findings can be generalized is limited. A small share of clonotypes occurred in both CD4 and CD8 compartments, likely arising from convergent recombination. Because abundant contaminating clonotypes from the bulk population could be contained in FACS-sorted repertoires, computational filtering was required.

The CDR3, from cysteine to phenylalanine, totals 15 residues. Of the read, only the CDR3 DNA is kept; its 45 bases are in frame from base 1. The germline V gene (reference sequence) gives CDR1 as SEHNR and CDR2 as FQNEAQ. The junction shows trimming of 1 base on V and 7 bases on J, plus 13 bases between the germline ends. The data were produced on an Illumina NovaSeq 6000. Synthesis of TCR cDNA relied on 5'RACE template switching, a step that introduced a universal primer site along with unique molecular identifiers. cDNA synthesis was primed from both the TCR alpha and TCR beta constant segments. Two PCR steps were used to amplify libraries, with sample barcodes and sequencing adapters being added in the second step. Libraries were sequenced on Illumina HiSeq 2500 (2x100 bp) or NovaSeq (2x150 bp). From the authors' description of their analysis: Reads were demultiplexed and collapsed into UMI consensus sequences with MIGEC, and V(D)J alignment was performed with MiXCR. Clonotypes responding to the vaccine were identified with edgeR on replicate PBMC samples, with the criteria of FDR below 0.01 and a log2 fold change above 5 up to day 15. Each bulk clonotype received a CD4 or CD8 identity based on whether the sequenced CD4 or CD8 repertoire contained that clonotype at higher abundance. TCRdb reworked the public reads: Q25 trimming with fastp, MiXCR clone assembly, productive beta chains retained. Merged by CDR3 protein, the rows form single entries marked with the most common genes and DNA. The authors' filters were not applied to this entry. The table for this sample lists a few hundred thousand distinct CDR3 sequences; roughly an eighth of them were counted only once. The ten largest clones take up roughly 3.1% of the sample.

At least ten counts were recorded for this clonotype. Its recognized antigen is unknown. Base qualities are not provided; no much larger clone lies one nucleotide away. The treatment or condition label on this specimen signifies: live attenuated yellow fever vaccine strain. A standard Ficoll-Paque protocol was used to isolate PBMCs from peripheral blood. Dynabeads CD4 and CD8 positive selection kits were used to isolate the CD4 and CD8 T-cell fractions. TriZol was used to extract RNA from bulk PBMCs, CD4 and CD8 fractions, and dextramer-positive and dextramer-negative fractions. This clonotype originated in a man between 18 and 35 years old who received the YFV17D yellow fever vaccine. Here the sequenced sample was CD4+ T cells sorted from PBMCs, taken 15 days after the yellow fever booster vaccination. The chain employs TRBV7-9 and TRBJ1-4, with no reliable assignment of the D segment. The DNA sequence is given as TGTGCCAGCAGCTTAGGAGGCTCCTGGGGTGAAAAACTGTTTTTT. Its protein is CASSLGGSWGEKLFF.